The 28 T cell receptor beta chains below were found in one sample sequenced in a study of T cell responses to AZD1222 COVID-19 vaccine. Produced via immunoSEQ multiplex PCR; TCRdb's table is partial and in-frame only. Among about 84,000 clones listed, 70% to 90% were seen once. Material: peripheral blood, obtained on day 0 of AZD1222 vaccination. The receptors were sampled from an adult in good health.

The chain links TRBV6-5 to TRBJ2-5; 9 bases align to TRBD1. With 2 bases clipped from V and 4 bases from J, the junction kept 8 bases outside the gene matches. The length of the CDR3 is 16 residues. Per the germline V gene, CDR1 is MNHEY and CDR2 is SVGAGI. For the CDR3, the DNA is TGTGCCAGCAGTTACGAGCCAACAGGGGGCAGAGAGACCCAGTACTTC. It translates to CASSYEPTGGRETQYF.

This clone has just a few counts. The chain combines TRBV12-2 with TRBJ2-2; the table gives TRBD1 as D, unverified against the DNA. TRBV12-2 is given as a pseudogene. The CDR3 is made up of 15 amino acids. The CDR3 loop is CASRLAGQNTGELFF. CDR3 nucleotides: TGTGCAAGTCGCTTAGCGGGACAGAACACCGGGGAGCTGTTTTTT.

This clone was recorded a few times. V usage is TRBV7-3 and J usage is TRBJ1-1; 7 bases map to TRBD1. V dropped 4 bases and J dropped 2; count of bases not matched to a gene: 4. The germline V gene has CDR1 SGHTA and CDR2 FQGTGA. CDR3 length: 14 amino acids. The CDR3 spells CASSSGQVNTEAFF. Here the CDR3 DNA reads TGTGCCAGCAGCTCAGGACAGGTAAACACTGAAGCTTTCTTT.

The V gene is TRBV5-4, the J gene TRBJ1-1; perhaps TRBD1 as D (5 bases). From germline, CDR1 is SGHNT and CDR2 YYREEE (reference sequence). V lost 5 bases and J 10 bases, leaving 18 bases between the germline ends. This CDR3 spans 13 amino acids. In DNA form, the CDR3 reads TGTGCCAGCAGTCGCCGGGACCGCGACGGAGCTTTCTTT. It yields the protein CASSRRDRDGAFF.

The chain links TRBV6-5 to TRBJ2-3; TRBD2 matches at 9 bases. The J segment lost 0 bases and the V segment lost 6 bases, leaving 1 base of the junction unmatched. Germline CDR1 MNHEY, CDR2 SVGAGI. The CDR3 has 14 amino acids. This CDR3 reads CASSLAGSTDTQYF. In nucleotides, the CDR3 is TGTGCCAGCAGCCTAGCGGGAAGCACAGATACGCAGTATTTT.

The rearrangement joins TRBV7-3 to TRBJ2-1, with a tentative D call TRBD2 (5 bases). The CDR3 sequence is 15 residues long. The germline CDR1 and CDR2 sequences are SGHTA and FQGTGA. V gave up 6 bases and J gave up 0 bases, with 12 bases separating them. This CDR3 reads CASSIGGNSYNEQFF. The CDR3 nucleotides are TGTGCCAGCAGTATAGGAGGAAACTCCTACAATGAGCAGTTCTTC.

The V call is TRBV7-9, the J call TRBJ1-5, with TRBD1 identical over 9 bases. From germline, CDR1 is SEHNR and CDR2 FQNEAQ (reference sequence). The V gene end was trimmed by 3 bases and the J gene end by 3 bases; junction bases not matched to a gene: 3. This CDR3 has 15 amino acids. The CDR3 loop reads CASSLGQGDNQPQHF. Here the CDR3 DNA reads TGTGCCAGCAGCTTGGGACAGGGTGACAATCAGCCCCAGCATTTT.

The chain is built from TRBV7-8 and TRBJ2-7; D perhaps matches TRBD1 (6 bases). CDR1 SGHVS and CDR2 FQNEAQ come from the germline V gene. Trimming cost V 4 bases and J 0 bases, with 10 bases left between them. The CDR3 is 14 residues long. The CDR3 here is CASSYSRGSYEQYF. CDR3 nucleotides: TGTGCCAGCAGCTATAGCAGGGGCTCCTACGAGCAGTACTTC. Based on the CDR3 plus reference TRBV7-8 and TRBJ2-7, the full variable domain is GAGVSQSPRYKVAKRGQDVALRCDPISGHVSLFWYQQALGQGPEFLTYFQNEAQLDKSGLPSDRFFAERPEGSVSTLKIQRTQQEDSAVYLCASSYSRGSYEQYFGPGTRLTVT.

The CDR3 is CASSPKVPSYGYTF. DNA for the CDR3: TGTGCCAGCAGTCCCAAGGTCCCCAGCTATGGCTACACCTTC. The chain links TRBV5-5 to TRBJ1-2; D unresolved. The germline V and J ends were trimmed by 5 bases and 4 bases, with 15 bases remaining between them. CDR1 is SGHKS and CDR2 is YYEKEE in the germline V gene (reference sequence). The length of the CDR3 is 14 residues.

The V and J genes are TRBV5-1 and TRBJ1-3; tentative D call: TRBD1 (6 bases). The CDR3 is 17 residues long. With 1 base removed from V and 0 bases from J, the gap between germline ends came to 14 bases. Germline V gene sequence: CDR1 SGHRS, CDR2 YFSETQ. The CDR3 loop is CASSLNSKGGSGNTIYF. The CDR3 DNA reads as TGCGCCAGCAGCTTGAATAGTAAGGGGGGCTCTGGAAACACCATATATTTT.

This clone was seen only once. The chain has TRBV27 and TRBJ1-2; D perhaps matches TRBD1 (6 bases). The CDR3 covers 14 residues. V gave up 2 bases and J gave up 8 bases, with 15 bases separating them. Germline CDR1 reads MNHEY; CDR2 reads SMNVEV (reference sequence). CDR3 sequence reads: CASSLRGGSRGYTF. The CDR3 DNA reads TGTGCCAGCAGTTTAAGGGGGGGTTCTAGGGGCTACACCTTC.

The rearrangement links TRBV3-1 (or the pseudogene TRBV3-2) to TRBJ2-3; no firm D call. CDR1 and CDR2 from the germline V gene are LGHDT and YNNKEL (reference sequence). The length of the CDR3 is 16 residues. V was cut by 0 bases and J by 5 bases, with 15 bases left in between. DNA for the CDR3: TGTGCCAGCAGCCAAGATCGAACCCCTCCCGAAGATACGCAGTATTTT. Translation gives CASSQDRTPPEDTQYF.

The chain carries TRBV3-1 (or the pseudogene TRBV3-2) and TRBJ1-5; D not certain. Germline V lookup: CDR1 LGHDT, CDR2 YNNKEL (reference sequence). V was pared by 1 base and J by 0 bases, with 10 bases between. This CDR3 region has 16 residues. The CDR3 protein is CASSQGRYNSNQPQHF. The CDR3 nucleotides are TGTGCCAGCAGCCAAGGCCGTTACAATAGCAATCAGCCCCAGCATTTT.

The chain is built from TRBV7-8 and TRBJ1-5; D is undetermined. Between the trimmed V and J ends, which lost 1 base and 11 bases, there was a span of 24 bases. Germline CDR1 reads SGHVS; CDR2 reads FQNEAQ. The CDR3 has 17 residues. CDR3 in amino acids: CASSLVGGRNPTGAQHF. CDR3 coding DNA: TGTGCCAGCAGCTTAGTGGGTGGCAGGAACCCAACCGGGGCCCAGCATTTT.

The rearrangement uses TRBV11-3 and TRBJ1-1; D remains ambiguous. Germline V gives CDR1 SGHNT, CDR2 YENEEA. The length of the CDR3 is 13 residues. Trimming removed 4 bases from V and 5 bases from J, with 11 bases in between. The CDR3 here is CASSWTPRTEAFF. CDR3 bases: TGTGCCAGCAGCTGGACGCCTAGGACTGAAGCTTTCTTT.

V and J are TRBV12-3 or TRBV12-4 and TRBJ2-7, with TRBD1 identical over 9 bases. Trimming cost V 6 bases and J 5 bases; bases outside gene matches: 5. The CDR3 runs to 13 residues. This chain's CDR3 is CASRRTGVDEQYF. The CDR3, as DNA: TGTGCCAGCAGAAGGACAGGGGTCGACGAGCAGTACTTC.

The chain joins TRBV7-2 to TRBJ2-6; D remains unclear. Germline-derived CDR1 and CDR2 are SGHTA and FQGNSA. The V end lost 1 base, the J end lost 2 bases, and 6 bases lay between the germline ends. The length of the CDR3 is 15 residues. CDR3 DNA: TGTGCCAGCAGCTTAGGGCAGCCTGGGGCCAACGTCCTGACTTTC. It specifies CASSLGQPGANVLTF.

A few counts support this clone. The chain combines TRBV7-9 with TRBJ2-5, with 7 bases lining up with TRBD1. Germline V gives CDR1 SEHNR, CDR2 FQNEAQ (reference sequence). The CDR3 contains 16 residues. V dropped 4 bases and J dropped 4; count of bases not matched to a gene: 12. The CDR3 DNA sequence: TGTGCCAGCAGCTCGCGCGTGGACAGGTTGGCAGAGACCCAGTACTTC. Encoded protein: CASSSRVDRLAETQYF.

J is TRBJ2-1 and V is TRBV12-5; D is tentatively TRBD1 or TRBD2 (7 bases each). V was shortened by 5 bases and J by 9 bases, with 23 bases between the two germline ends. The CDR3 extends over 16 amino acids. Germline values: CDR1 LGHNT, CDR2 FRNRAP. The CDR3, as DNA: TGTGCTAGTGGTCCTGGGTCGGGGGGCCCAGGGGGTGAGCAGTTCTTC. It codes for CASGPGSGGPGGEQFF.

The chain recombines TRBV3-1 (or the pseudogene TRBV3-2) with TRBJ1-6, with 9 bases that match TRBD1. With 3 bases clipped from V and 9 bases from J, the junction kept 6 bases outside the gene matches. This CDR3 spans 15 amino acids. CDR1 is LGHDT, CDR2 YNNKEL, per germline (reference sequence). CDR3 region: CASSQGGTGTSPLHF. CDR3 nucleotides: TGTGCCAGCAGCCAGGGGGGGACAGGGACTTCACCCCTCCACTTT.

The CDR3 loop reads CASSPDRQGNTEAFF. The CDR3 DNA follows: TGTGCCAGCAGCCCAGATAGACAGGGGAACACTGAAGCTTTCTTT. V and J are TRBV11-2 and TRBJ1-1; 7 nucleotides agree with TRBD1. The CDR3 loop spans 15 amino acids. Germline loops: CDR1 SGHAT, CDR2 FQNNGV. The ends lost 5 bases at V and 1 base at J; junction bases unmatched: 7. Full variable domain (remainder filled in from reference TRBV11-2 and TRBJ1-1): EAGVAQSPRYKIIEKRQSVAFWCNPISGHATLYWYQQILGQGPKLLIQFQNNGVVDDSQLPKDRFSAERLKGVDSTLKIQPAKLEDSAVYLCASSPDRQGNTEAFFGQGTRLTVV.

This chain connects TRBV19 to TRBJ1-1, with TRBD1 identical over 7 bases. The J segment lost 1 base and the V segment lost 3 bases, leaving 8 bases of the junction unmatched. The germline V gene encodes CDR1 LNHDA and CDR2 SQIVND (reference sequence). CDR3 length: 16 amino acids. CDR3 bases: TGTGCCAGTAGTATTACCCCGAGGACAGGGAACACTGAAGCTTTCTTT. Amino acid sequence: CASSITPRTGNTEAFF. The full variable domain, rest sourced from reference TRBV19 and TRBJ1-1, is DGGITQSPKYLFRKEGQNVTLSCEQNLNHDAMYWYRQDPGQGLRLIYYSQIVNDFQKGDIAEGYSVSREKKESFPLTVTSAQKNPTAFYLCASSITPRTGNTEAFFGQGTRLTVV.

This rearrangement joins TRBV18 to TRBJ2-7; 7 bases align to TRBD1. Trimming took 4 bases from V and 3 from J; bases not matched to a gene: 12. Germline loops: CDR1 KGHSH, CDR2 LQKENI. The CDR3 consists of 16 residues. As DNA, the CDR3 is TGTGCCAGCTCACAAGGGACAGCAAAAACGGGCTACGAGCAGTACTTC. Translation gives CASSQGTAKTGYEQYF. Complete variable domain (other parts from reference TRBV18 and TRBJ2-7): NAGVMQNPRHLVRRRGQEARLRCSPMKGHSHVYWYRQLPEEGLKFMVYLQKENIIDESGMPKERFSAEFPKEGPSILRIQQVVRGDSAAYFCASSQGTAKTGYEQYFGPGTRLTVT.

V and J are TRBV6-5 and TRBJ1-2; D remains ambiguous. Germline V gene sequence: CDR1 MNHEY, CDR2 SVGAGI. This CDR3 contains 14 residues. The V and J ends lost 0 bases and 10 bases respectively, with 15 bases between them. CDR3 sequence reads: CASSYSIRDLLYTF. DNA for the CDR3: TGTGCCAGCAGTTACTCGATCCGGGATCTACTCTACACCTTC.

The gene calls are TRBV11-2 and TRBJ2-1; TRBD2 agrees at 13 bases. The V gene's germline CDR1 is SGHAT and CDR2 FQNNGV. Losses at the gene ends were 2 bases for V and 9 bases for J; bases not matched to a gene: 4. The CDR3 runs 15 residues. Here the CDR3 DNA reads TGTGCCAGCAGCTTAACTAGCGGGAGGGCTGGTGAGCAGTTCTTC. Its translation is CASSLTSGRAGEQFF.

The rearrangement uses TRBV24-1 and TRBJ1-1; D possibly corresponds to TRBD1 (5 bases). This CDR3 has 12 residues. Germline V gene data show CDR1 as KGHDR and CDR2 as SFDVKD. Trimming pared 5 bases from V and 3 bases from J, leaving 6 bases between. CDR3 DNA sequence: TGTGCCACCAGTGGACAGTACACTGAAGCTTTCTTT. Translating it yields CATSGQYTEAFF.

The chain has TRBV2 and TRBJ2-4, with 7 nucleotides matching TRBD2. Trimming removed 9 bases from V and 5 bases from J; junction bases left unmatched: 10. Germline V gene lookup returns CDR1 SNHLY and CDR2 FYNNEI. The CDR3 runs 14 residues. The CDR3 DNA follows: TGTGCCAGTGTATTGTGGGAGGGCCAAAACATTCAGTACTTC. Its protein product is CASVLWEGQNIQYF.

This clone was recorded only once. The chain carries TRBV5-6 and TRBJ2-3, with 12 bases fitting TRBD2. CDR3 length: 16 residues. Germline CDR1 is SGHDT and CDR2 is YYEEEE. V lost 4 bases, J lost 4 bases, and 7 bases stayed unmatched. The CDR3 reads CASSLRLAGAADTQYF. In DNA form, the CDR3 reads TGTGCCAGCAGCCTTAGACTAGCGGGAGCGGCAGATACGCAGTATTTT.